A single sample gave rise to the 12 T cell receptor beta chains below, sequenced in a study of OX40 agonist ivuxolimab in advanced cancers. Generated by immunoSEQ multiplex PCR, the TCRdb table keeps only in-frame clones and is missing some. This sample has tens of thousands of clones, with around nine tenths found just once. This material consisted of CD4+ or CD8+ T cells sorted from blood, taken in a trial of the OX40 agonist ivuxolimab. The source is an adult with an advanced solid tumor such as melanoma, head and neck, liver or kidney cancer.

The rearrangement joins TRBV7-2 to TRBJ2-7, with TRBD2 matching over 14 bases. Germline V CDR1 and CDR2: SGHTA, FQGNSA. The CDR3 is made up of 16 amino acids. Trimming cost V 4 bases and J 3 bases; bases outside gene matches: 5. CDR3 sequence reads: CASSWGLAGEGYEQYF. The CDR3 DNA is TGTGCCAGCAGCTGGGGACTAGCGGGAGAGGGCTACGAGCAGTACTTC.

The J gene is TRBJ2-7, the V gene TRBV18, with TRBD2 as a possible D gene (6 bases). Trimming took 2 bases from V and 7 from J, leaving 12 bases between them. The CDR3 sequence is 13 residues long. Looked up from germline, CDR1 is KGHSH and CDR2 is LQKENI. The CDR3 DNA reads TGTGCCAGCTCACCAGTAGCGGTGGTGGAGCAGTACTTC. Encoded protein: CASSPVAVVEQYF.

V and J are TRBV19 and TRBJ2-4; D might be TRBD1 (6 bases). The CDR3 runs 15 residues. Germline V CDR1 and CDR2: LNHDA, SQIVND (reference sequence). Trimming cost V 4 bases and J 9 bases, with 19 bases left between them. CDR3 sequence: CASSTSQGMGAIQYF. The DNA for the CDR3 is TGTGCCAGTAGTACCTCACAGGGTATGGGAGCCATTCAGTACTTC.

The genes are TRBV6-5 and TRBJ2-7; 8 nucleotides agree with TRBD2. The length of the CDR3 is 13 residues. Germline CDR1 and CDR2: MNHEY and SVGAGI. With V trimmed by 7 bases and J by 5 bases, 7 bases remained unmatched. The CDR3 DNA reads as TGTGCCAGCAAGGATTTAGCGGGACACGAGCAGTACTTC. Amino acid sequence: CASKDLAGHEQYF.

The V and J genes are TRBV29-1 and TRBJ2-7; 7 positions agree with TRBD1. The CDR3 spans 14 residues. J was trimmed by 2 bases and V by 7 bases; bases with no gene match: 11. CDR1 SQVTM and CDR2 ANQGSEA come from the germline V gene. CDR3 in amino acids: CSASQGDGAYEQYF. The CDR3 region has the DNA TGCAGCGCCTCCCAGGGGGATGGGGCCTACGAGCAGTACTTC.

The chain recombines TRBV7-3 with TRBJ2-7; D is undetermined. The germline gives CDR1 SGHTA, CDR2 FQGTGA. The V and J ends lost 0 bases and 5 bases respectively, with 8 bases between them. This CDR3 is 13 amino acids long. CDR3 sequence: CASSLTHTNEQYF. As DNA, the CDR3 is TGTGCCAGCAGCTTAACCCATACAAACGAGCAGTACTTC.

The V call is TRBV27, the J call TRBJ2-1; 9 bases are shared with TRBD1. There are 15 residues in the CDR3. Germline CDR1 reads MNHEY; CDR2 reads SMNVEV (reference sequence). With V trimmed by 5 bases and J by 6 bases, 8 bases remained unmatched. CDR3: CASSILGQGGNEQFF. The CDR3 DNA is TGTGCCAGCAGTATATTGGGACAGGGAGGCAATGAGCAGTTCTTC.

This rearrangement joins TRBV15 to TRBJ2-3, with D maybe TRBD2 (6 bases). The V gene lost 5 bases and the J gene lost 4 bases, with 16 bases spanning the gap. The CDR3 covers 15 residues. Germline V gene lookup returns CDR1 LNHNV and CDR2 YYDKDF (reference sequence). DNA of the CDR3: TGTGCCACCAGCCACGGGACTTCCAGGCCAGATACGCAGTATTTT. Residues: CATSHGTSRPDTQYF.

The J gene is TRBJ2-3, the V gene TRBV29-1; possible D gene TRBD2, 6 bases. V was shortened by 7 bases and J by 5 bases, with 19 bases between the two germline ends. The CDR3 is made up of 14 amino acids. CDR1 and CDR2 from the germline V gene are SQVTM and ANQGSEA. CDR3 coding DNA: TGCAGCGGCCAACAGTCCTGGGGAGGAGATACGCAGTATTTT. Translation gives CSGQQSWGGDTQYF.

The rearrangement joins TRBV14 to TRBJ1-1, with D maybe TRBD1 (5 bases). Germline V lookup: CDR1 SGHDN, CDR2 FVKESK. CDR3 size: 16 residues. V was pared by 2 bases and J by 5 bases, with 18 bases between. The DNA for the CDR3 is TGTGCCAGCAGCCAACGATTGTTGGGGGATGGAACTGAAGCTTTCTTT. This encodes CASSQRLLGDGTEAFF.

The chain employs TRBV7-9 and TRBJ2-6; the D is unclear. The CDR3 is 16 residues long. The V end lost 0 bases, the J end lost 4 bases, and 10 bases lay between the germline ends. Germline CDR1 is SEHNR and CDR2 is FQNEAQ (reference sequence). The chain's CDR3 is CASSLALGAGANVLTF. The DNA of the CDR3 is TGTGCCAGCAGCTTAGCGCTGGGCGCCGGGGCCAACGTCCTGACTTTC.

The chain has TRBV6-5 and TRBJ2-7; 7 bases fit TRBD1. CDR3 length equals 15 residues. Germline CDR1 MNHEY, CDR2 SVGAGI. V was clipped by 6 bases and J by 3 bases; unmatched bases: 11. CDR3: CASSPTPAGGYEQYF. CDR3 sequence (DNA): TGTGCCAGCAGCCCCACCCCGGCAGGGGGCTACGAGCAGTACTTC.